The 14 T cell receptor beta chains given below trace back to one sample, sequenced in a study of tumor and adjacent non-tumor tissue in lung cancer. RNA was extracted from bulk tissue without any cell sorting. This non-tumor lung sample came from over 3 cm beyond the tumor edge. The library came from three nested PCR rounds adapted from ARM-PCR protocols. In TCRdb, the multiplex PCR reads were re-called with MiXCR into one record per CDR3 protein. The data contain fewer than 100,000 distinct CDR3 sequences, more than 80% of them singletons. The material sequenced was distant non-tumor lung tissue. Receptors were obtained from a man aged 60 to 69 with non-small cell lung cancer.

A word on this clonotype: The germline gene is not matched at one end of the junction; a read error may be the cause. The DNA for the CDR3 is TGTGTCATCAAGAGAGCCCATGCCTATGAGCAGTACTTC. This encodes CVIKRAHAYEQYF. The chain combines TRBV10-3 with TRBJ2-7; D remains ambiguous. CDR1 is ENHRY, CDR2 SYGVKD, per germline. The CDR3 length is 13 residues.

Remarks on this clonotype: One end of the junction does not line up with germline, which may come from a read error. This chain links TRBV7-8 with TRBJ2-3, with TRBD2 identical over 7 bases. The germline V gene encodes CDR1 SGHVS and CDR2 FQNEAQ. CDR3 length: 17 amino acids. The CDR3 here is CVSSSMDISGGTDTQYF. CDR3 nucleotides: TGTGTCAGCAGCTCCATGGACATAAGCGGGGGCACAGATACGCAGTATTTT.

In this sample, this clonotype turned up once. The junction differs from germline at one of its ends, possibly a read error. The chain carries TRBV12-3 or TRBV12-4 and TRBJ1-1, with D unclear. The CDR3 is 14 residues long. The CDR3 DNA sequence: TGTACCAGCAGTTTAGAAGTTCCGGACACTGAAGCTTTCTTT. Its protein product is CTSSLEVPDTEAFF.

This rearrangement joins TRBV7-3 to TRBJ1-2, with D tentatively TRBD1 (5 bases). The CDR3 sequence is 13 residues long. Trimming removed 2 bases at V and 8 bases at J, with 12 bases between. Germline values: CDR1 SGHTA, CDR2 FQGTGA. This CDR3 is CASSLFPRDGYTF. In DNA form, the CDR3 reads TGTGCCAGCAGCTTATTTCCAAGGGACGGCTACACCTTC.

About this clonotype: A read error is likely, as this CDR3 ends without the conserved phenylalanine or tryptophan. The rearrangement uses TRBV4-3 and TRBJ2-6; the D gene could be TRBD1 or TRBD2 (5 bases each). Germline lookup yields CDR1 LGHNA and CDR2 YSLEER. The CDR3 runs to 16 residues. V was shortened by 0 bases and J by 11 bases, with 17 bases between the two germline ends. As DNA, the CDR3 is TGCGCCAGCAGCCAAGAGGCGGTGTCTGGGGACGACGTCCTGACTCTC. It specifies CASSQEAVSGDDVLTL.

As regards this clonotype: One junction end disagrees with the germline gene, perhaps due to a read error. The chain combines TRBV20-1 with TRBJ1-5, with D unclear. This CDR3 has 13 amino acids. Per germline, CDR1 DFQATT and CDR2 SNEGSKA (reference sequence). The CDR3 nucleotides read TGCAGTGCCACCTCAGGTAGCAATCAGCCCCATCATTTT. It encodes CSATSGSNQPHHF.

About this clonotype: One end of the junction is discordant with germline, which a read error may explain. The rearrangement joins TRBV24-1 to TRBJ2-7, with D unresolved. CDR3 length: 14 amino acids. The V gene's germline CDR1 is KGHDR and CDR2 SFDVKD. CDR3 in amino acids: CATSGPPGFYELYF. The CDR3 bases are TGTGCCACCAGCGGCCCTCCGGGCTTCTACGAGCTGTACTTC.

This clonotype was counted ten times or more. The DNA of the CDR3 is TGTGCCAGCAGTCTAAGGGACAGGGTGGGAGATACGCAGTATTTT. This sequence encodes CASSLRDRVGDTQYF. The V gene is TRBV28, the J gene TRBJ2-3, with TRBD1 matching 9 bases. The CDR3 covers 15 residues. Germline CDR1 reads MDHEN; CDR2 reads SYDVKM. V dropped 5 bases and J dropped 5; count of bases not matched to a gene: 8.

As to this clonotype: A much larger clonotype is one base distant, so this may be a read error. V is TRBV12-3 or TRBV12-4 and J is TRBJ2-1, with 7 bases matching TRBD2. The V gene end was trimmed by 9 bases and the J gene end by 2 bases; junction bases not matched to a gene: 10. This CDR3 is 15 amino acids long. Here the CDR3 reads CASGGVPDAYNEQFF. The CDR3 nucleotides are TGTGCCAGTGGGGGGGTGCCGGATGCCTACAATGAGCAGTTCTTC.

The table lists this clonotype with many counts. The chain is built from TRBV6-5 and TRBJ2-7, with D hard to call. Germline V gives CDR1 MNHEY, CDR2 SVGAGI. Trimming removed 6 bases from V and 0 bases from J, with 9 bases in between. This CDR3 comprises 13 residues. CDR3 sequence: CASSLVSSYEQYF. The CDR3 region has the DNA TGTGCCAGCAGCCTGGTGAGCTCCTACGAGCAGTACTTC.

Points on this clonotype: One junction end does not reproduce the germline sequence, and a read error may be involved. V usage is TRBV6-5 and J usage is TRBJ2-7; maybe TRBD2 (6 bases). Germline loops: CDR1 MNHEY, CDR2 SVGAGI. The CDR3 loop spans 15 amino acids. The CDR3 spells CASGNGGVTCYERDF. In nucleotides, the CDR3 is TGTGCCAGCGGCAATGGGGGAGTCACTTGCTACGAGCGGGACTTC.

The genes are TRBV20-1 and TRBJ1-1; no clear D. CDR1 and CDR2 (germline): DFQATT, SNEGSKA (reference sequence). The CDR3 is 14 residues long. CDR3 bases: TGCAATGCAAGAGATATGGGGTCCGCTGGGGAAGCTTTCTTT. This gives the protein CNARDMGSAGEAFF.

Points on this clonotype: The junction departs from germline at one end; a sequencing error may be responsible. This chain connects TRBV4-1 to TRBJ2-1; D is perhaps TRBD2 (5 bases). CDR3 size: 15 residues. Germline CDR1 MGHRA, CDR2 YSYEKL. In nucleotides, the CDR3 is TGCGCCAGCAACTATACGGACGGGGTCTACAAAGAGCAGTTCTTC. This sequence encodes CASNYTDGVYKEQFF.

The sample holds many counts of this clonotype. V usage is TRBV20-1 and J usage is TRBJ2-7; D unresolved. Germline values: CDR1 DFQATT, CDR2 SNEGSKA (reference sequence). Trimming cost V 2 bases and J 6 bases, with 17 bases left between them. The CDR3 loop spans 14 amino acids. Here the CDR3 DNA reads TGCAGTGCTAGATTGGGATCTGTAAAGGGCGAGCAGTACTTC. This codes for CSARLGSVKGEQYF.